This record concerns one TCR beta chain sequence. Antigen specificity is unknown. These data originate in a study of cytomegalovirus exposure and HLA in healthy donors. Background on the study: Genetic ancestry analysis placed about 84% of the 300 to 500 donors that were genotyped in the Caucasian-associated cluster. Study-wide results and limits: A later analysis linked about 17,000 TCR beta sequences to HLA alleles at 0.05 false discovery rate. According to an earlier analysis, most TCR beta V segments yielded productive rearrangements about 87% or about 30% of the time. A later analysis linked a missense DCLRE1C variant to TCR beta V- and J-gene trimming.

Germline V CDR1 and CDR2: SGHTS, YDEGEE. V was cut by 0 bases and J by 6 bases, with 19 bases left in between. The CDR3 totals 17 residues. It was with 60 Vbeta and 13 Jbeta primers that the PCR ran. Profiling relied on immunoSEQ multiplex PCR, and the TCRdb table lists in-frame clones only, not all of them. The table lists 85,000 to 100,000 clones, around 73% of them singletons, with more than 3% in the top ten. Sequenced: PBMCs. This rearrangement joins TRBV5-8 to TRBJ1-5, with TRBD1 as a possible D gene (6 bases). The clonotype was recovered from a man in his forties or fifties in good health and CMV-seronegative. In DNA form, the CDR3 reads TGTGCCAGCAGCTTGGGAGGGACAAGGTGGGGCCCTCAGCCCCAGCATTTT. Protein sequence: CASSLGGTRWGPQPQHF.